The rows below give T cell receptor beta chains drawn from one sample of a study of identical twins. TCRdb ran MiXCR on the 5' RACE reads and lists one entry per CDR3 protein. The table has approximately 240,000 distinct CDR3 sequences, over 11% seen once. The sample comprised memory (CD45RO+) T cells sorted from blood. These receptors were taken from a woman younger than 30 in good health. Each CDR3 is given with its conserved first and last residue. A D gene is named only where the DNA matches it firmly. Size is stated for part of the rows, as once, few or many counts, or as a class when the clone is expanded.

cdr3_length: 12; clone_size: many; j_call: TRBJ1-6; v_call: TRBV9; d_call: TRBD1; cdr3_nt: TGTGCCAGCAGCGGACAGGGTCCACCCCTCCACTTT; cdr3_aa: CASSGQGPPLHF
cdr3_length: 12; clone_size: many; j_call: TRBJ1-6; v_call: TRBV5-1; d_call: -; cdr3_nt: TGCGCCAGCAGATCAGGAGATTCACCCCTCCACTTT; cdr3_aa: CASRSGDSPLHF
cdr3_length: 15; clone_size: -; j_call: TRBJ2-2; v_call: TRBV9; d_call: -; cdr3_nt: TGTGCCAGCAGCGTAGCTACTGGGGGTACCGGGGAGCTGTTTTTT; cdr3_aa: CASSVATGGTGELFF
cdr3_length: 14; clone_size: many; j_call: TRBJ2-1; v_call: TRBV20-1; d_call: TRBD2; cdr3_nt: TGCAGTGCTAGATTCGGGACTAGCGGGAGTGAGCAGTTCTTC; cdr3_aa: CSARFGTSGSEQFF
cdr3_length: 14; clone_size: -; j_call: TRBJ2-1; v_call: TRBV5-1; d_call: -; cdr3_nt: TGCGCCAGCAGGTACATGAACGTCGACAATAAGCAGTTCTTC; cdr3_aa: CASRYMNVDNKQFF
cdr3_length: 18; clone_size: -; j_call: TRBJ2-1; v_call: TRBV5-1; d_call: -; cdr3_nt: TGCGCCAGCAGCCGAGGCGGGGGAGGGGGCGGCTCCTACAATGAGCAGTTCTTC; cdr3_aa: CASSRGGGGGGSYNEQFF
cdr3_length: 10; clone_size: -; j_call: TRBJ2-1; v_call: TRBV9; d_call: -; cdr3_nt: TGTGCCAGCAGCGCGGTCGATTGGGTCTTC; cdr3_aa: CASSAVDWVF
cdr3_length: 15; clone_size: many; j_call: TRBJ2-1; v_call: TRBV7-9; d_call: TRBD2; cdr3_nt: TGTGCCAGCAGCTTAAAAGCGGGGGCCTACAATGAGCAGTTCTTC; cdr3_aa: CASSLKAGAYNEQFF
cdr3_length: 14; clone_size: few; j_call: TRBJ2-5; v_call: TRBV6-1; d_call: -; cdr3_nt: TGTGCCAGCAGTCCCAAGACTGGGGGGAGGACCCAGTACTTC; cdr3_aa: CASSPKTGGRTQYF
cdr3_length: 15; clone_size: many; j_call: TRBJ2-5; v_call: TRBV7-2; d_call: TRBD1; cdr3_nt: TGTGCCAGCAGCTCCTTAGGGACAGCCAAAGGGACCCAGTACTTC; cdr3_aa: CASSSLGTAKGTQYF